Listed here are 19 T cell receptor beta chains from one sample, sequenced in a study of cytomegalovirus exposure and HLA in healthy donors. With 60 Vbeta and 13 Jbeta primers, the PCR was carried out. Using immunoSEQ multiplex PCR, the repertoire was profiled, and TCRdb retains in-frame clones only, with some absent. Among roughly 81,000 clones listed, around 80% were seen once. Sequenced material: PBMCs. The receptors here all came from a man aged 30 to 39 in good health and CMV-seronegative.

This clone was recorded only once. J is TRBJ2-5 and V is TRBV6-5, with TRBD2 matching over 8 bases. J was trimmed by 2 bases and V by 4 bases; bases with no gene match: 3. Per the germline V gene, CDR1 is MNHEY and CDR2 is SVGAGI. This CDR3 comprises 14 residues. CDR3 sequence: CASSLLAAQETQYF. CDR3 nucleotides: TGTGCCAGCAGTTTACTAGCGGCTCAAGAGACCCAGTACTTC.

The J gene is TRBJ2-1, the V gene TRBV4-3, with 7 bases lining up with TRBD2. J gave up 9 bases and V 4 bases, and 3 bases lay outside the gene matches. The CDR3 consists of 12 residues. The germline V gene encodes CDR1 LGHNA and CDR2 YSLEER. DNA for the CDR3: TGCGCCAGCAGCCTGGGGGGGAGTGAGCAGTTCTTC. Protein product: CASSLGGSEQFF.

This chain links TRBV6-5 with TRBJ1-2; D might be TRBD1 (5 bases). This CDR3 has 13 amino acids. With 6 bases removed from V and 3 bases from J, the gap between germline ends came to 11 bases. Germline CDR1 is MNHEY and CDR2 is SVGAGI. In DNA, the CDR3 is TGTGCCAGCAGCCGCGTAGGGGACTATGGCTACACCTTC. This codes for CASSRVGDYGYTF.

The table lists this clone with a count of one. The chain has TRBV5-4 and TRBJ2-1; D possibly corresponds to TRBD1 (6 bases). CDR3 length equals 12 residues. Germline V gene sequence: CDR1 SGHNT, CDR2 YYREEE (reference sequence). V was cut by 4 bases and J by 10 bases, with 12 bases left in between. The CDR3 bases are TGTGCCAGCAGCCGAAACAGGGTCGAGCAGTTCTTC. It yields the protein CASSRNRVEQFF.

Comment on this clone: One end of the junction does not line up with germline, which may come from a read error. This chain connects TRBV10-1 to TRBJ2-5, with a tentative D call TRBD1 (6 bases). Germline V gene lookup returns CDR1 WNHNN and CDR2 SYGVQD (reference sequence). The CDR3 has 15 amino acids. The CDR3 DNA is TGCTCCAGCAGTGAGAGACAGGAGGCCGTGGAGACCCAGTACTTC. The encoded protein is CSSSERQEAVETQYF.

The rearrangement links TRBV15 to TRBJ1-4, with D perhaps TRBD1 (5 bases). V dropped 3 bases and J dropped 2 bases, with 19 bases sitting between them. Germline V gene data show CDR1 as LNHNV and CDR2 as YYDKDF (reference sequence). CDR3 length: 18 amino acids. The CDR3 DNA sequence: TGTGCCACCAGCAGCCCTTCCTTTTCCAGGGCCACTAATGAAAAACTGTTTTTT. Translated: CATSSPSFSRATNEKLFF.

This clone was detected only a few times. The V and J genes are TRBV6-5 and TRBJ2-1, with TRBD1 as a possible D gene (5 bases). Germline assignment: CDR1 MNHEY and CDR2 SVGAGI. Trimming cost V 11 bases and J 0 bases, with 11 bases left between them. This CDR3 contains 13 residues. CDR3 protein: CAQGASSYNEQFF. In DNA form, the CDR3 reads TGTGCCCAAGGGGCGAGCTCCTACAATGAGCAGTTCTTC.

V is TRBV2 and J is TRBJ2-2, with TRBD1 matching over 11 bases. The J segment lost 4 bases and the V segment lost 6 bases, leaving 7 bases of the junction unmatched. The CDR3 has 16 amino acids. CDR1 and CDR2 from the germline V gene are SNHLY and FYNNEI. CDR3 amino acids: CASSPDRGRGTGELFF. CDR3 nucleotides: TGTGCCAGCAGCCCGGACAGGGGGCGCGGCACCGGGGAGCTGTTTTTT. Based on the CDR3 plus reference TRBV2 and TRBJ2-2, the full variable domain is EPEVTQTPSHQVTQMGQEVILRCVPISNHLYFYWYRQILGQKVEFLVSFYNNEISEKSEIFDDQFSVERPDGSNFTLKIRSTKLEDSAMYFCASSPDRGRGTGELFFGEGSRLTVL.

In its sample, this clone was seen a few times. The chain has TRBV5-6 and TRBJ2-7; 9 nucleotides align to TRBD1. V lost 5 bases to trimming and J lost 5 bases; unmatched junction nucleotides: 8. Germline V gives CDR1 SGHDT, CDR2 YYEEEE. CDR3 length: 14 residues. CDR3 sequence reads: CASRGTGKGNEQYF. The CDR3 DNA follows: TGTGCCAGCAGGGGGACAGGGAAAGGAAACGAGCAGTACTTC.

The rearrangement uses TRBV30 and TRBJ1-4; D gene unclear. The germline V and J ends were trimmed by 8 bases and 5 bases, with 15 bases remaining between them. Germline CDR1 reads GTSNPN; CDR2 reads SVGIG (reference sequence). This CDR3 has 13 amino acids. The CDR3 coding sequence is TGTGCCAGCCATGAGGGCTCGAATGAAAAACTGTTTTTT. Its translation is CASHEGSNEKLFF.

V usage is TRBV6-5 and J usage is TRBJ2-7; a weak D match, TRBD2 (6 bases). Germline V gives CDR1 MNHEY, CDR2 SVGAGI. The CDR3 consists of 15 residues. Trimming took off 2 bases at V and 1 base at J, with 12 bases between the two ends. CDR3: CASSYGQGGSYEQYF. The CDR3 DNA sequence: TGTGCCAGCAGTTACGGCCAGGGAGGATCCTACGAGCAGTACTTC.

The rearrangement links TRBV4-1 to TRBJ2-7, with 13 nucleotides matching TRBD2. V was pared by 4 bases and J by 2 bases, with 2 bases of the junction left unmatched. Germline lookup yields CDR1 MGHRA and CDR2 YSYEKL. This CDR3 spans 15 amino acids. CDR3 amino acids: CASSPGLAGPYEQYF. CDR3 in DNA: TGCGCCAGCAGCCCGGGACTAGCGGGACCCTACGAGCAGTACTTC.

This clone was seen more than once but under ten times. The chain employs TRBV4-2 and TRBJ2-7; 11 bases map to TRBD2. V shed 0 bases and J 3 bases; nucleotides not matched to a gene: 7. Germline CDR1 reads LGHNA; CDR2 reads YNFKEQ. This CDR3 has 17 amino acids. CDR3 amino acids: CASSQEASGRTSYEQYF. Here the CDR3 DNA reads TGTGCCAGCAGCCAAGAGGCTAGCGGGAGGACTAGCTACGAGCAGTACTTC.

This rearrangement joins TRBV30 to TRBJ2-2, with D perhaps matching TRBD1 (5 bases). This CDR3 spans 13 amino acids. Germline V gives CDR1 GTSNPN, CDR2 SVGIG (reference sequence). Between the trimmed V and J ends, which lost 5 bases and 5 bases, there was a span of 12 bases. In DNA, the CDR3 is TGTGCCTGGCAGAAGGGGCGGACCGGGGAGCTGTTTTTT. This gives the protein CAWQKGRTGELFF.

The chain recombines TRBV4-1 with TRBJ2-5; possible D gene TRBD1, 7 bases. The end of the DNA is better explained by TRBJ2-7, so the J call may be wrong. In germline, CDR1 is MGHRA, CDR2 YSYEKL. This CDR3 spans 16 amino acids. Here the CDR3 reads CASSQLRQGGTHEQYF. The CDR3 nucleotides are TGCGCCAGCAGCCAATTACGACAGGGAGGTACCCACGAGCAGTACTTC.

This clone was counted a single time. At one boundary the junction diverges from the germline segment, which might be a read error. The V and J genes are TRBV30 and TRBJ1-5, with 9 bases that match TRBD1. Germline CDR1 is GTSNPN and CDR2 is SVGIG (reference sequence). The CDR3 is made up of 15 amino acids. Here the CDR3 reads CAGSGQGHSNQPQHF. The CDR3 nucleotides read TGTGCCGGGAGTGGACAGGGGCATAGCAATCAGCCCCAGCATTTT.

V is TRBV10-3 and J is TRBJ2-5, with TRBD2 identical over 16 bases. Per germline, CDR1 ENHRY and CDR2 SYGVKD. The CDR3 runs 18 residues. V gave up 6 bases and J gave up 4 bases; unmatched junction bases: 11. The DNA of the CDR3 is TGTGCCATCAGCGCGGGACTAGCGGGAGGGCCGAGTGGAGAGACCCAGTACTTC. Encoded protein: CAISAGLAGGPSGETQYF.

A few counts support this clone. The J gene is TRBJ2-2, the V gene TRBV2; D uncertain. Per germline, CDR1 SNHLY and CDR2 FYNNEI. Trimming took off 3 bases at V and 7 bases at J, with 6 bases between the two ends. The CDR3 runs 12 residues. The CDR3 coding sequence is TGTGCCAGCAGTGAGACTGGCGGGGAGCTGTTTTTT. Protein: CASSETGGELFF.

Points on this clone: Germline is not matched at one junction end, which may reflect a read error. This chain connects TRBV5-1 to TRBJ1-2; TRBD1 matches at 7 bases. This CDR3 has 16 amino acids. Per the germline V gene, CDR1 is SGHRS and CDR2 is YFSETQ. The CDR3 here is CARSLEGGQANYGYTF. The CDR3 region has the DNA TGCGCCCGCAGCTTGGAAGGGGGCCAAGCTAACTATGGCTACACCTTC.